This T cell receptor (beta chain) derives from a study of early T cells in non-severe SARS-CoV-2 infection. Study background: Whole-blood bulk RNA, unsorted, was sequenced, and chains were unpaired. Study observations and caveats: Missing private and CD4 specificities, VDJdb matching favored anti-spike CD8 responses.

Details on this clonotype: Its antigen is unknown.

The TCR library protocol was used to attach unique molecular identifiers. These identifiers were attached to individual cDNA molecules. Via MiXCR, TCRdb re-called the 5' RACE reads, giving one row per CDR3 protein. The data hold approximately 37,000 distinct CDR3 sequences, with approximately 7.9% observed a single time. V lost 3 bases, J lost 4 bases, and 15 bases lay in between. The CDR3 runs 15 residues. This material consisted of whole blood, taken at baseline. The sequence derives from an adult who was a healthcare worker with PCR-confirmed SARS-CoV-2 infection or an uninfected control (not recorded which). This chain joins TRBV12-3 or TRBV12-4 and TRBJ1-2; no firm D call. The CDR3 region has the DNA TGTGCCAGCAGTTTCCTTGGTCCCGTCGGCTATGGCTACACCTTC. It specifies CASSFLGPVGYGYTF.